Listed below are T cell receptor beta chains from one sample, sequenced in a study of blood T cell repertoires in COVID-19. Sequencing used immunoSEQ multiplex PCR; TCRdb keeps in-frame clones, though not all of them. The data contain some 200,000 clones, around four fifths of them seen just once; the ten biggest clones take up less than 8%. The sample taken for sequencing was peripheral blood. The receptors stem from a woman aged 45 to 65 with active or convalescent COVID-19. CDR3s include the opening cysteine and the closing phenylalanine or tryptophan. The D gene is left open where the match is weak. Rows give clone size only sometimes, using once, few, many, or a class for an expanded clone.

clone_size	d_call	v_call	j_call	cdr3_aa	cdr3_nt
few	TRBD2	TRBV18	TRBJ2-5	CASSRGTSLSETQYF	TGTGCCAGCTCACGGGGGACTAGCCTCTCAGAGACCCAGTACTTC
-	TRBD1	TRBV30	TRBJ1-5	CAWSVKRSGTDSNQPQHF	TGTGCCTGGAGTGTAAAGAGGTCCGGGACAGATAGCAATCAGCCCCAGCATTTT
-	-	TRBV3-1/TRBV3-2	TRBJ2-1	CASSQPSGDKFF	TGTGCCAGCAGCCAGCCCAGCGGCGATAAGTTCTTC
-	-	TRBV6-5	TRBJ1-4	CASVFGGSLEKLFF	TGTGCCAGCGTGTTCGGGGGTAGTCTTGAAAAACTGTTTTTT
-	-	TRBV30	TRBJ1-2	CAWSGAVYGYTF	TGTGCCTGGAGCGGAGCAGTTTATGGCTACACCTTC
-	TRBD1	TRBV11-2	TRBJ1-1	CASSLLGQVNTEAFF	TGTGCCAGCAGCTTGCTGGGACAGGTGAACACTGAAGCTTTCTTT
-	-	TRBV18	TRBJ2-3	CASSPVEDHARQYF	TGTGCCAGCTCACCCGTGGAGGACCACGCTCGGCAGTATTTT
-	TRBD1	TRBV19	TRBJ1-1	CASSIGDRTGGRWTEAFF	TGTGCCAGTAGTATAGGGGATAGGACAGGGGGGAGGTGGACTGAAGCTTTCTTT
-	TRBD1	TRBV28	TRBJ2-7	CASSSTGVGEQYF	TGTGCCAGCAGTTCGACAGGGGTCGGCGAGCAGTACTTC
once	-	TRBV29-1	TRBJ1-3	CSVDSASSGNTIYF	TGCAGCGTAGACAGTGCTTCCTCTGGAAACACCATATATTTT
-	-	TRBV5-1	TRBJ1-3	CASSKTGSGNTIYF	TGCGCCAGCAGCAAGACAGGAAGTGGAAACACCATATATTTT
-	TRBD2	TRBV7-9	TRBJ2-7	CASSFPPTSGDTYEQYF	TGTGCCAGCAGCTTTCCCCCGACTAGCGGGGATACCTACGAGCAGTACTTC
-	TRBD2	TRBV3-1/TRBV3-2	TRBJ2-2	CASSQGLAGGHTGELFF	TGTGCCAGCAGCCAGGGGCTAGCGGGGGGGCATACCGGGGAGCTGTTTTTT
-	-	TRBV11-2	TRBJ2-1	CASTRGLDSPHEQFF	TGTGCCAGCACCAGAGGTCTGGACTCTCCCCATGAGCAGTTCTTC
-	-	TRBV5-6	TRBJ1-2	CASSLSPGLREGYTF	TGTGCCAGCAGCTTGTCGCCAGGGCTCCGGGAGGGCTACACCTTC
-	TRBD1	TRBV6-5	TRBJ1-1	CASSSRQGRGNTEAFF	TGTGCCAGCAGTTCAAGACAGGGGAGGGGTAACACTGAAGCTTTCTTT
-	TRBD1	TRBV5-6	TRBJ2-1	CASSLGQGFWQFF	TGTGCCAGCAGCTTGGGACAGGGCTTCTGGCAGTTCTTC
-	-	TRBV7-2	TRBJ1-3	CASSLRGSSGNTIYF	TGTGCCAGCAGCTTAAGAGGGAGCTCTGGAAACACCATATATTTT
-	TRBD1	TRBV11-2	TRBJ1-4	CASSLDGTGGEKLFF	TGTGCCAGCAGCTTAGATGGGACAGGGGGTGAAAAACTGTTTTTT
once	-	TRBV28	TRBJ1-1	CASSSPAPRTEAFF	TGTGCCAGCAGTTCTCCGGCCCCGCGGACTGAAGCTTTCTTT
-	TRBD1	TRBV6-5	TRBJ2-2	CASSHDRVITGELFF	TGTGCCAGCAGTCATGACAGGGTCATCACCGGGGAGCTGTTTTTT
-	TRBD2	TRBV24-1	TRBJ2-1	CATSESRGLAGAYNEQFF	TGTGCCACCAGTGAATCCAGGGGACTAGCGGGAGCCTACAATGAGCAGTTCTTC
few	-	TRBV30	TRBJ1-2	CAWSVPGYGYTF	TGTGCCTGGAGTGTACCAGGGTACGGCTACACCTTC
-	-	TRBV5-1	TRBJ1-5	CASSPSGGYNQPQHF	TGCGCCAGCAGCCCGTCGGGGGGGTACAATCAGCCCCAGCATTTT
-	TRBD1	TRBV28	TRBJ1-1	CASRTGGLMNTEAFF	TGTGCCAGCAGAACAGGGGGCCTGATGAACACTGAAGCTTTCTTT
-	-	TRBV5-1	TRBJ2-7	CASSLARAGIYEQYF	TGCGCCAGCAGCTTGGCCAGGGCAGGGATCTACGAGCAGTACTTC
-	TRBD2	TRBV6-1	TRBJ2-3	CASSENLAGGTDTQYF	TGTGCCAGCAGTGAGAACCTAGCGGGAGGCACAGATACGCAGTATTTT
-	-	TRBV3-1/TRBV3-2	TRBJ2-7	CASSPQGGPYEQYF	TGTGCCAGCAGCCCCCAGGGGGGTCCTTACGAGCAGTACTTC
-	-	TRBV4-1	TRBJ2-3	CASSQVRLAADTQYF	TGCGCCAGCAGCCAAGTTAGGCTAGCAGCAGATACGCAGTATTTT
once	TRBD1	TRBV28	TRBJ1-2	CASFSGQGYGYTF	TGTGCCAGCTTCTCAGGACAGGGGTATGGCTACACCTTC
-	-	TRBV18	TRBJ2-1	CASSPPRQQYNEQFF	TGTGCCAGCTCACCACCGAGGCAGCAATACAATGAGCAGTTCTTC
once	TRBD1	TRBV28	TRBJ2-5	CASSFRANTGQPSRGQETQYF	TGTGCCAGCAGTTTTCGGGCGAATACGGGACAGCCATCTCGGGGCCAAGAGACCCAGTACTTC
once	TRBD1	TRBV3-1/TRBV3-2	TRBJ2-3	CASSQERVLRDRNTDTQYF	TGTGCCAGCAGCCAAGAACGGGTACTTCGGGACAGAAACACAGATACGCAGTATTTT
-	TRBD1	TRBV24-1	TRBJ1-2	CATAHGQVSTGGYTF	TGTGCCACGGCTCATGGACAGGTCTCTACCGGGGGCTACACCTTC
once	TRBD2	TRBV5-5	TRBJ2-3	CASSPAFGLAGSTDTQYF	TGTGCCAGCAGCCCTGCCTTCGGACTAGCGGGAAGCACAGATACGCAGTATTTT
-	-	TRBV30	TRBJ1-5	CAWRSSPNQPQHF	TGTGCCTGGAGAAGCTCCCCCAATCAGCCCCAGCATTTT
-	-	TRBV14	TRBJ2-2	CASSWVGPSGTGELFF	TGTGCCAGCAGCTGGGTGGGGCCGTCGGGCACCGGGGAGCTGTTTTTT